This TCR beta chain is from a study of radiation and T cells in renal cell carcinoma. Measured with immunoSEQ multiplex PCR; TCRdb has only the in-frame clones, and not every one. This sample has around 140,000 clones, with less than 90% found just once. V shed 0 bases, J shed 4 bases, and the junction held 5 bases outside the gene matches. CDR3 size: 15 residues. CDR1 and CDR2 from the germline V gene are MDHEN and SYDVKM. As to time point: blood 4 weeks post-SBRT, at nephrectomy. Treatment noted: 15 Gy SBRT to primary tumor, nephrectomy 4 weeks later. Specimen: blood, collected from a patient whose treatment included radiotherapy and nephrectomy. The clonotype was recovered from a woman in her forties or fifties with renal cell carcinoma. This chain uses TRBV28 with TRBJ2-7; 8 nucleotides match TRBD2. DNA for the CDR3: TGTGCCAGCAGTTTATGGGCGGGGGGTGGATACGAGCAGTACTTC. It encodes CASSLWAGGGYEQYF.